These 3 T cell receptor beta chains came from one sample sequenced in a study of control samples from healthy donors and cancer patients. TCRdb's table, derived via immunoSEQ multiplex PCR, lists solely in-frame clones and lacks some. The table includes under 150,000 clones, 70% to 90% detected once. Sequenced material: blood. The receptors were gathered from a woman aged 70-85 years in good health.

The chain is built from TRBV4-3 and TRBJ2-7, with D possibly being TRBD1 (5 bases). V lost 0 bases to trimming and J lost 0 bases, with 15 bases between them. This CDR3 is built from 17 residues. Germline V gives CDR1 LGHNA, CDR2 YSLEER. CDR3 sequence (DNA): TGCGCCAGCAGCCAAGAGTCCCTCAGGGATAGCTCCTACGAGCAGTACTTC. It specifies CASSQESLRDSSYEQYF.

The chain is built from TRBV7-9 and TRBJ2-2; D possibly corresponds to TRBD2 (7 bases). V was pared by 5 bases and J by 3 bases, with 10 bases between. The length of the CDR3 is 14 residues. Germline CDR1 and CDR2: SEHNR and FQNEAQ (reference sequence). The CDR3 bases are TGTGCCAGCAGCGGGGGGGCGTACACCGGGGAGCTGTTTTTT. This codes for CASSGGAYTGELFF.

This clone was observed once. The V call is TRBV4-2, the J call TRBJ1-1; D possibly corresponds to TRBD1 (5 bases). This CDR3 is 13 amino acids long. Germline CDR1 reads LGHNA; CDR2 reads YNFKEQ. V was cut by 2 bases and J by 8 bases, with 12 bases left in between. CDR3 in amino acids: CASSQSHGGEAFF. The CDR3 DNA reads as TGTGCCAGCAGCCAAAGTCATGGGGGGGAAGCTTTCTTT.